Each of the 10 T cell receptor beta chains below was sequenced from the same sample in a study of shared clonotypes between healthy human individuals. CD45RO negativity and positive selection for CCR7 defined naive CD8 cells, a population that excluded terminally differentiated effector memory CD45RA+ cells. This table comes from immunoSEQ multiplex PCR, and its TCRdb copy is limited to in-frame clones, with some not included. The data hold some 2 million clones, with just under 95% observed a single time. Sequencing used naive CD8+ T cells sorted from blood. The origin of the receptors is a man aged 18 to 29 in good health.

The chain has TRBV5-4 and TRBJ2-3, with unresolved D. Germline V gene sequence: CDR1 SGHNT, CDR2 YYREEE (reference sequence). V was pared by 3 bases and J by 4 bases, with 9 bases between. This CDR3 spans 13 amino acids. CDR3 residues: CASSSDTPDTQYF. Here the CDR3 DNA reads TGTGCCAGCAGCTCCGACACTCCAGATACGCAGTATTTT.

J is TRBJ2-1 and V is TRBV14; D call uncertain. This CDR3 is 15 amino acids long. Germline lookup yields CDR1 SGHDN and CDR2 FVKESK. The germline V and J ends were trimmed by 0 bases and 3 bases, with 9 bases remaining between them. In DNA, the CDR3 is TGTGCCAGCAGCCAAGATCCCAGCATCTACAATGAGCAGTTCTTC. Encoded protein: CASSQDPSIYNEQFF. Full variable domain (missing parts from reference TRBV14 and TRBJ2-1): EAGVTQFPSHSVIEKGQTVTLRCDPISGHDNLYWYRRVMGKEIKFLLHFVKESKQDESGMPNNRFLAERTGGTYSTLKVQPAELEDSGVYFCASSQDPSIYNEQFFGPGTRLTVL.

This clone was found once. The rearrangement links TRBV11-2 to TRBJ2-7, with D possibly being TRBD1 or TRBD2 (5 bases each). The V end lost 5 bases, the J end lost 3 bases, and 14 bases lay between the germline ends. Germline V gene data show CDR1 as SGHAT and CDR2 as FQNNGV. The CDR3 extends over 14 amino acids. In nucleotides, the CDR3 is TGTGCCAGCAGCGCAGGGACGCACGACTACGAGCAGTACTTC. It specifies CASSAGTHDYEQYF.

This chain uses TRBV4-2 with TRBJ1-1, with D unclear. With 0 bases removed from V and 5 bases from J, the gap between germline ends came to 10 bases. Looked up from germline, CDR1 is LGHNA and CDR2 is YNFKEQ. This CDR3 is built from 14 residues. The CDR3 DNA is TGTGCCAGCAGCCAAGATATAAGTTTGACTGAAGCTTTCTTT. Translating gives CASSQDISLTEAFF.

The chain joins TRBV7-6 to TRBJ2-2; 8 nucleotides match TRBD2. There are 16 residues in the CDR3. V trimming: 3 bases; J trimming: 1 base; junction bases outside the gene matches: 4. The V gene's germline CDR1 is SGHVS and CDR2 FNYEAQ. Here the CDR3 DNA reads TGTGCCAGCAGCTTCTCGGCGGGAGGGAACACCGGGGAGCTGTTTTTT. Amino acid sequence: CASSFSAGGNTGELFF.

V usage is TRBV28 and J usage is TRBJ1-5; 7 bases are shared with TRBD1. Germline assignment: CDR1 MDHEN and CDR2 SYDVKM. The CDR3 length is 14 residues. With 6 bases clipped from V and 4 bases from J, the junction kept 6 bases outside the gene matches. CDR3 in amino acids: CASRRDSGNQPQHF. The CDR3 coding sequence is TGTGCCAGCAGACGGGACAGCGGGAATCAGCCCCAGCATTTT.

The chain uses TRBV7-9 and TRBJ2-1; D is undetermined. V lost 1 base and J 5 bases, leaving 6 bases between the germline ends. Per germline, CDR1 SEHNR and CDR2 FQNEAQ (reference sequence). This CDR3 region has 13 residues. In nucleotides, the CDR3 is TGTGCCAGCAGCTTAGAGCTGAACAATGAGCAGTTCTTC. This encodes CASSLELNNEQFF.

In this sample, this clone turned up a few times. The same CDR3 also results from other DNA sequences found in this sample. This rearrangement joins TRBV6-5 to TRBJ1-6; TRBD1 agrees at 7 bases. The CDR3 contains 14 residues. The V segment lost 2 bases and the J segment 6 bases; nucleotides outside the gene matches: 1. Looked up from germline, CDR1 is MNHEY and CDR2 is SVGAGI. CDR3 nucleotides: TGTGCCAGCAGTTACGGGGACAGTAATTCACCCCTCCACTTT. Encoded protein: CASSYGDSNSPLHF.

The gene calls are TRBV4-2 and TRBJ2-7, with 10 bases aligning to TRBD1. CDR1 is LGHNA and CDR2 is YNFKEQ in the germline V gene. CDR3 length: 16 amino acids. V shed 1 base and J 5 bases; nucleotides not matched to a gene: 8. CDR3 bases: TGTGCCAGCAGCCAAGGACCCGAGACAGGGGGCCACGAGCAGTACTTC. Amino acid sequence: CASSQGPETGGHEQYF.

The chain couples TRBV28 to TRBJ1-3, with 7 nucleotides matching TRBD1. The trim removed 10 bases at V and 15 bases at J, leaving 21 bases unmatched. Germline V gene sequence: CDR1 MDHEN, CDR2 SYDVKM. The CDR3 length is 14 residues. The CDR3 coding sequence is TGTGCCATCGGGCAGTTAGGGACAGTACCTCACGAATATTTT. It yields the protein CAIGQLGTVPHEYF. Combining the CDR3 with reference TRBV28 and TRBJ1-3 gives the whole variable domain DVKVTQSSRYLVKRTGEKVFLECVQDMDHENMFWYRQDPGLGLRLIYFSYDVKMKEKGDIPEGYSVSREKKERFSLILESASTNQTSMYLCAIGQLGTVPHEYFGEGSWLTVV.